This is a list of T cell receptor beta chains from one sample in a study of cytomegalovirus exposure and HLA in healthy donors. Repertoires were generated with immunoSEQ multiplex PCR, while TCRdb's copy carries only in-frame clones and drops some. The sample includes around 120,000 clones, 75% to 90% of them seen just once. The sample comprised PBMCs. The receptors here all came from a man aged 50 to 60 in good health and CMV-seronegative. Both conserved end residues are part of each CDR3. The D gene is left open where the match is weak. Expanded clones are given a class, and other clones once, few, many or no size at all.

D gene: TRBD1
V gene: TRBV6-5
clone size: few
J gene: TRBJ1-5
CDR3 DNA: TGTGCCAGCAGGGGGGGACAGCATAGCAATCAGCCCCAGCATTTT
CDR3 protein: CASRGGQHSNQPQHF

D gene: .
V gene: TRBV4-1
clone size: .
J gene: TRBJ2-2
CDR3 DNA: TGCGCCAGCAGCCTCACAAGGGGAAGAAACGGGGAGCTGTTTTTT
CDR3 protein: CASSLTRGRNGELFF

D gene: .
V gene: TRBV21-1
clone size: .
J gene: TRBJ1-4
CDR3 DNA: TGTGCCAGCAGCAACCCGGGACAGGGTAGGACTAATGAAAAACTGTTTTTT
CDR3 protein: CASSNPGQGRTNEKLFF

D gene: .
V gene: TRBV5-5
clone size: once
J gene: TRBJ2-6
CDR3 DNA: TGTGCCAGCAGATCTCCAGGACAGCGTAGCTCTGGGGCCAACGTCCTGACTTTC
CDR3 protein: CASRSPGQRSSGANVLTF

D gene: .
V gene: TRBV9
clone size: .
J gene: TRBJ1-3
CDR3 DNA: TGTGCCAGCAGCGGGGGGGGAGGGGGGATTATTGGAAACACCATATATTTT
CDR3 protein: CASSGGGGGIIGNTIYF

D gene: TRBD2
V gene: TRBV7-2
clone size: .
J gene: TRBJ2-3
CDR3 DNA: TGTGCCAGCAGCTTATCCATGGGGGGAGGGCTCACAGATACGCAGTATTTT
CDR3 protein: CASSLSMGGGLTDTQYF

D gene: .
V gene: TRBV11-3
clone size: .
J gene: TRBJ2-7
CDR3 DNA: TGTGCCAGCAGCTTATCACGAGGATCCTACGAGCAGTACTTC
CDR3 protein: CASSLSRGSYEQYF

D gene: TRBD1
V gene: TRBV19
clone size: .
J gene: TRBJ1-1
CDR3 DNA: TGTGCCAGTAAAACACAGGGGGCAGACTATGAAGCTTTCTTT
CDR3 protein: CASKTQGADYEAFF

D gene: TRBD1
V gene: TRBV10-3
clone size: .
J gene: TRBJ2-5
CDR3 DNA: TGTGCCATCAGTGGGATCGCGGACAGGGCCGAAGAGACCCAGTACTTC
CDR3 protein: CAISGIADRAEETQYF

D gene: TRBD2
V gene: TRBV7-2
clone size: .
J gene: TRBJ2-1
CDR3 DNA: TGTGCCAGCACGCCATCACTAGCGGGGGGGGGTGAGCAGTTCTTC
CDR3 protein: CASTPSLAGGGEQFF

D gene: TRBD1
V gene: TRBV27
clone size: .
J gene: TRBJ1-1
CDR3 DNA: TGTGCCAGCAGTATACAGGGGGCGCGAAACACTGAAGCTTTCTTT
CDR3 protein: CASSIQGARNTEAFF

D gene: .
V gene: TRBV4-1
clone size: .
J gene: TRBJ1-4
CDR3 DNA: TGCGCCAGCAGCCAAGTTCTCCGGGGGGCGCTGGCTAATGAAAAACTGTTTTTT
CDR3 protein: CASSQVLRGALANEKLFF

D gene: TRBD1
V gene: TRBV7-2
clone size: .
J gene: TRBJ2-5
CDR3 DNA: TGTGCCAGCAGTCGACAGGGAGTAGTAGGAGAGACCCAGTACTTC
CDR3 protein: CASSRQGVVGETQYF

D gene: .
V gene: TRBV6-5
clone size: .
J gene: TRBJ1-1
CDR3 DNA: TGTGCCAGCAGCCGCCAGGGCCGGGCGGGGGGTGAAGCTTTCTTT
CDR3 protein: CASSRQGRAGGEAFF

D gene: .
V gene: TRBV29-1
clone size: .
J gene: TRBJ2-2
CDR3 DNA: TGCAGCGTTGGGGAGGCCACCGGGGAGCTGTTTTTT
CDR3 protein: CSVGEATGELFF

D gene: TRBD2
V gene: TRBV19
clone size: .
J gene: TRBJ2-1
CDR3 DNA: TGTGCCAGTAGTGCCCGAGGGAGCGGGATACCCAATGAGCAGTTCTTC
CDR3 protein: CASSARGSGIPNEQFF

D gene: TRBD1
V gene: TRBV9
clone size: few
J gene: TRBJ2-1
CDR3 DNA: TGTGCCAGCAGCTTCTGGACAGGGGGTGACAATGAGCAGTTCTTC
CDR3 protein: CASSFWTGGDNEQFF

D gene: .
V gene: TRBV4-2
clone size: .
J gene: TRBJ1-5
CDR3 DNA: TGTGCCAGCAGCCCGGACAGTGCCAATCAGCCCCAGCATTTT
CDR3 protein: CASSPDSANQPQHF